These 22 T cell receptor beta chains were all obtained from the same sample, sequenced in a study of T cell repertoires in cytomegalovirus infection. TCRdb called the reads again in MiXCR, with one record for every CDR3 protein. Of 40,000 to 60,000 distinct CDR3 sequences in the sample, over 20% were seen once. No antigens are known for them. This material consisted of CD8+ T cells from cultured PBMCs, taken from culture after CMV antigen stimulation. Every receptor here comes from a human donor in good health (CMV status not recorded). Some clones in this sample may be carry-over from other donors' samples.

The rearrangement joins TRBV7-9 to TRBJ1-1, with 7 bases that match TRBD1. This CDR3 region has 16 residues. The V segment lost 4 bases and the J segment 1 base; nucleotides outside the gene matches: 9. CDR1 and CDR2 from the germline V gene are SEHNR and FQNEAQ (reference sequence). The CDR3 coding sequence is TGTGCCAGCAGCTCTCCGCCGACAGGGAGGAACACTGAAGCTTTCTTT. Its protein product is CASSSPPTGRNTEAFF.

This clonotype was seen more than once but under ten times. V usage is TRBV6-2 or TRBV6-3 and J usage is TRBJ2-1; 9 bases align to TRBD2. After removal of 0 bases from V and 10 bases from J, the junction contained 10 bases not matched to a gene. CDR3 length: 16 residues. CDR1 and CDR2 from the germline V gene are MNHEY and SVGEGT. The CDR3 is CASSYSGGGAEGEQFF. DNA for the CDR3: TGTGCCAGCAGTTACTCAGGCGGGGGGGCCGAGGGCGAGCAGTTCTTC.

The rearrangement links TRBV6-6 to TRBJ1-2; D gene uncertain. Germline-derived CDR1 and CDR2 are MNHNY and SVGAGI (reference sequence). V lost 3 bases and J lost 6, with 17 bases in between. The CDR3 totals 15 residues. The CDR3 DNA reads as TGTGCCAGCAGTTATGAGGTGGCGGAACTAGATGGCTACACCTTC. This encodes CASSYEVAELDGYTF.

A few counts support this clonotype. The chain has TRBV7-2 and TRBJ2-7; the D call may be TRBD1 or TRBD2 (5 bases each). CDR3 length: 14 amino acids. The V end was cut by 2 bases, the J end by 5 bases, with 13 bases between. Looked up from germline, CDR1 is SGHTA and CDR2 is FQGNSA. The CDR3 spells CASSLRRTGHEQYF. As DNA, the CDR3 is TGTGCCAGCAGCTTAAGGAGGACGGGACACGAGCAGTACTTC. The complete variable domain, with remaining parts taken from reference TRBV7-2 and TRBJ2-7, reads GAGVSQSPSNKVTEKGKDVELRCDPISGHTALYWYRQSLGQGLEFLIYFQGNSAPDKSGLPSDRFSAERTGGSVSTLTIQRTQQEDSAVYLCASSLRRTGHEQYFGPGTRLTVT.

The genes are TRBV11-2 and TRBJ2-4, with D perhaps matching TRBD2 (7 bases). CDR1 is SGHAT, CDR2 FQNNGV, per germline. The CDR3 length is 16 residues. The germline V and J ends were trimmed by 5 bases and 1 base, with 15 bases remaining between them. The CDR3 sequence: CASSAPGGRAKNIQYF. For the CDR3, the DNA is TGTGCCAGCAGCGCGCCCGGGGGGCGGGCCAAAAACATTCAGTACTTC.

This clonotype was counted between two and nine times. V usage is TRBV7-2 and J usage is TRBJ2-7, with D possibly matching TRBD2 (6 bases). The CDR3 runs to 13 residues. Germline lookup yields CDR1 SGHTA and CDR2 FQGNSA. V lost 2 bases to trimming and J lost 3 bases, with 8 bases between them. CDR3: CASSLTTSYEQYF. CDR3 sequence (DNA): TGTGCCAGCAGCTTAACGACTAGCTACGAGCAGTACTTC.

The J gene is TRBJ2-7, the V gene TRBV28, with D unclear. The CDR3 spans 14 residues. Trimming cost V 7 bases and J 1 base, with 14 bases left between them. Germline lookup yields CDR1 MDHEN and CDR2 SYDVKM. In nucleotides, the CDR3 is TGTGCCAGCAATCCAATCGCATATTCCTACGAGCAGTACTTC. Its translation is CASNPIAYSYEQYF.

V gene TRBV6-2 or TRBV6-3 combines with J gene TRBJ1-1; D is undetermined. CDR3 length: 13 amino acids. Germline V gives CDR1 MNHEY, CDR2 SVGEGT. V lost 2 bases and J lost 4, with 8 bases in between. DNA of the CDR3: TGTGCCAGCAGTTACGTTAGTGTCACTGAAGCTTTCTTT. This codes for CASSYVSVTEAFF.

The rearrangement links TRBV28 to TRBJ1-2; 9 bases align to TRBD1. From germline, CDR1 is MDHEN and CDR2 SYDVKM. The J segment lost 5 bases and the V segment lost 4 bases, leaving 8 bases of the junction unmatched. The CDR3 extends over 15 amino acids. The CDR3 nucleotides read TGTGCCAGCAGTTCACGGACAGGGGCGTTGTATGGCTACACCTTC. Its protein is CASSSRTGALYGYTF.

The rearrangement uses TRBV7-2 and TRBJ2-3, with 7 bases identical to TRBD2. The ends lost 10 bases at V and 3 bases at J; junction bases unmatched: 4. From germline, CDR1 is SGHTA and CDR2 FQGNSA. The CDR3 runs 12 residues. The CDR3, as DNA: TGTGCCACCGGGGGGTGGACAGATACGCAGTATTTT. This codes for CATGGWTDTQYF. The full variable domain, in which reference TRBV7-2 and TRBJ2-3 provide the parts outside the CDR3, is GAGVSQSPSNKVTEKGKDVELRCDPISGHTALYWYRQSLGQGLEFLIYFQGNSAPDKSGLPSDRFSAERTGGSVSTLTIQRTQQEDSAVYLCATGGWTDTQYFGPGTRLTVL.

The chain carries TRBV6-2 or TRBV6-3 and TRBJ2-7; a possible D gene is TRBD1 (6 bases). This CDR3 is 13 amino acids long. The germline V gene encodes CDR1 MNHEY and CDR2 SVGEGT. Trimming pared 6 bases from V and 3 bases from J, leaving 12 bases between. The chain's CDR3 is CASRLAGDYEQYF. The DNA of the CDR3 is TGTGCCAGCAGGCTCGCAGGGGACTACGAGCAGTACTTC.

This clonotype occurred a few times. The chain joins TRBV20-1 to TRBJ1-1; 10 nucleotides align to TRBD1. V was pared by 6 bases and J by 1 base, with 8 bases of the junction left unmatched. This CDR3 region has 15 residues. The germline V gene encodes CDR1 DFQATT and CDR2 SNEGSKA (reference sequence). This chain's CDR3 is CSAQDRGRGNTEAFF. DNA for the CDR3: TGCAGTGCCCAAGACAGGGGGCGAGGGAACACTGAAGCTTTCTTT.

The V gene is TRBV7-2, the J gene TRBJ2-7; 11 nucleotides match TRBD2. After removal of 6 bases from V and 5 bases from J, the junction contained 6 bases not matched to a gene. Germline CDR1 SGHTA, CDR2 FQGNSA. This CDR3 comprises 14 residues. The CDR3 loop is CASRVAGGRHEQYF. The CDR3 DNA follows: TGTGCCAGCAGAGTAGCGGGAGGGCGGCACGAGCAGTACTTC.

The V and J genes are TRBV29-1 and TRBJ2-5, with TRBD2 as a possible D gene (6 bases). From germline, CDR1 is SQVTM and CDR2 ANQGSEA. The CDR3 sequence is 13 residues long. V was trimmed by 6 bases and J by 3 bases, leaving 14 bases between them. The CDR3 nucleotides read TGCAGCGTGGCGGGACTTACGAAAGAGACCCAGTACTTC. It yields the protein CSVAGLTKETQYF.

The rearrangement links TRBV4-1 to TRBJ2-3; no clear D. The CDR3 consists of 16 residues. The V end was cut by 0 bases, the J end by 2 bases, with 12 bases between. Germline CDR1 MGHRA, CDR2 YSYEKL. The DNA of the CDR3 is TGCGCCAGCAGCCAAGATGGTGTAGGAATCACAGATACGCAGTATTTT. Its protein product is CASSQDGVGITDTQYF.

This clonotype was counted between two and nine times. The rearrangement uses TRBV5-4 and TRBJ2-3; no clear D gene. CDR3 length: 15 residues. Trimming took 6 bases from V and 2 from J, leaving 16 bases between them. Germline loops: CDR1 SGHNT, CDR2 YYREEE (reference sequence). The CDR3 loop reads CASNRVGRTTDTQYF. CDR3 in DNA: TGTGCCAGCAACCGGGTAGGACGGACCACAGATACGCAGTATTTT.

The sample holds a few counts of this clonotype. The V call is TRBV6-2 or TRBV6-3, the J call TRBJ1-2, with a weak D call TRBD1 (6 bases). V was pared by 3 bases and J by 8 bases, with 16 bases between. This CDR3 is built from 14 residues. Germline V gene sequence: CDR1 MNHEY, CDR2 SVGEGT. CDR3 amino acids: CASSYIYPGDGYTF. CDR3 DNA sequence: TGTGCCAGCAGTTATATTTATCCAGGGGACGGCTACACCTTC.

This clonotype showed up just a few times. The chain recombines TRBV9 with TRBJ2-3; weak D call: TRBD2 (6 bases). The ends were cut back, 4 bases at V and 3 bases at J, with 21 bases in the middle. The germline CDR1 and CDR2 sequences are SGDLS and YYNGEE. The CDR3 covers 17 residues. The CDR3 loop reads CASSSSLGLARTDTQYF. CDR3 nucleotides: TGTGCCAGCAGCTCTTCTTTAGGGCTAGCGAGAACAGATACGCAGTATTTT. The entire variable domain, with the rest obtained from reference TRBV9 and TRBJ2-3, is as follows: DSGVTQTPKHLITATGQRVTLRCSPRSGDLSVYWYQQSLDQGLQFLIQYYNGEERAKGNILERFSAQQFPDLHSELNLSSLELGDSALYFCASSSSLGLARTDTQYFGPGTRLTVL.

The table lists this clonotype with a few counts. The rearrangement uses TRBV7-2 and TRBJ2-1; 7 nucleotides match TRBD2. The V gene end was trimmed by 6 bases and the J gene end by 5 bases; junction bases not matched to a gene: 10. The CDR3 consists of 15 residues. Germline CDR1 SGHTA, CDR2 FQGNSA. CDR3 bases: TGTGCCAGCAGGTGGGGGGGGAGCCCCGACAATGAGCAGTTCTTC. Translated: CASRWGGSPDNEQFF.

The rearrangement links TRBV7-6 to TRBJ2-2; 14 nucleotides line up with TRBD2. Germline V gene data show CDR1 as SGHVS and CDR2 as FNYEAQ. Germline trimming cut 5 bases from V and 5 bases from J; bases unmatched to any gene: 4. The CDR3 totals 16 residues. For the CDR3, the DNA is TGTGCCAGCAGCCCCGGACTAGCGGGAGGTACCGGGGAGCTGTTTTTT. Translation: CASSPGLAGGTGELFF.

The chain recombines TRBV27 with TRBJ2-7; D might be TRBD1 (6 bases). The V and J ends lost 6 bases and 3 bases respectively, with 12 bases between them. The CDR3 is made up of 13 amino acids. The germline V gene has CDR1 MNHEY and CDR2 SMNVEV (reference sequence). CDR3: CASSPQGYYEQYF. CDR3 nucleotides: TGTGCCAGCAGCCCACAGGGCTACTACGAGCAGTACTTC.

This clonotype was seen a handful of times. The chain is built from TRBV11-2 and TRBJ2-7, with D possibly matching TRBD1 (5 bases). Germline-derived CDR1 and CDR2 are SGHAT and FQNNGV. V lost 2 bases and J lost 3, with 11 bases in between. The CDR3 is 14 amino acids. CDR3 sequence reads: CASSLTQGFYEQYF. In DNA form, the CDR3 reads TGTGCCAGCAGCTTAACTCAGGGTTTCTACGAGCAGTACTTC.